Detailed here is one TCR beta chain. This sample is drawn from a study of Ad26.COV2.S vaccination and SARS-CoV-2 variants. Study-wide background: Intramuscular Ad26.COV2.S at 5x10^10 or 1x10^11 viral particles.

The repertoire was sequenced with immunoSEQ multiplex PCR; TCRdb's copy has only in-frame clones and lacks some. The table shows hundreds of thousands of clones, with around 87% occurring only once. Treatment indicated: 15 to 20 received Ad26.COV2.S at low or high dose, single or two shots; 5 received placebo; per-sample allocation not given. The samples were gathered on day 63 after the first injection of vaccine or placebo. The starting material was peripheral blood, obtained in a trial of Ad26.COV2.S vaccine versus placebo. The TCR originated in a person aged 18-60 years who received the Ad26.COV2.S COVID-19 vaccine or a placebo.

DNA for the CDR3: TGTGCCAGCCGGCGTGGGAATCAGCCCCAGCATTTT. Amino acids: CASRRGNQPQHF. This sequence joins TRBV12-3 or TRBV12-4 and TRBJ1-5, with no clear D. The CDR3 length is 12 residues. V shed 8 bases and J shed 4 bases, with 9 bases lying between them.